This T cell receptor (beta chain) is from a study of T cells after yellow fever vaccination. Study information: Low-cell-number fractions were prepared with SMART-Seq v4 Ultra Low Input. Overall study results and limits: Abundant bulk-derived clonotypes could contaminate FACS-sorted repertoires. A secondary response was less intense yet reached its peak sooner, at day 5 versus 15.

With regard to this clonotype: The antigen is unknown.

CDR3 length: 16 amino acids. J lost 0 bases, V lost 4 bases, and 6 bases had no gene match. Germline V lookup: CDR1 SGHRS, CDR2 YFSETQ. As TCR cDNA was made by 5'RACE template switching, a universal primer site and UMIs were added. TCRdb reprocessed the 5' RACE reads via MiXCR and lists one record per CDR3 protein. The table shows just under 600,000 distinct CDR3 sequences, with approximately 13% occurring only once. The sequenced sample was PBMCs, obtained on the day of the yellow fever booster vaccination. This TCR came from a man aged 30-40 years who received the YFV17D yellow fever vaccine. This chain connects TRBV5-1 to TRBJ2-3, with 9 bases fitting TRBD2. The CDR3 bases are TGCGCCAGCAGCGACCCTAGCGGGACTAGCACAGATACGCAGTATTTT. This codes for CASSDPSGTSTDTQYF.